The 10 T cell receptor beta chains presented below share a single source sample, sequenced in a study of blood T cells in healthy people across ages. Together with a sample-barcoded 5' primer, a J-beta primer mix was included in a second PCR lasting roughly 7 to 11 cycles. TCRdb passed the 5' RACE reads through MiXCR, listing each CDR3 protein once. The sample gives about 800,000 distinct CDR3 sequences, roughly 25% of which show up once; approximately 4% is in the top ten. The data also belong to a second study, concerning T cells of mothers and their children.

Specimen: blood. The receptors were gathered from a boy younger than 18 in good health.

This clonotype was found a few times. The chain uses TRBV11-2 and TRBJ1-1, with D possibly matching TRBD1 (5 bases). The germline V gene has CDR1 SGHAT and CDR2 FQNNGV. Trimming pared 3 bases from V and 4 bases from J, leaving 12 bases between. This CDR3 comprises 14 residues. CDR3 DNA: TGTGCCAGCAGCTTCCCTGGGGGGGGCACTGAAGCTTTCTTT. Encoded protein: CASSFPGGGTEAFF.

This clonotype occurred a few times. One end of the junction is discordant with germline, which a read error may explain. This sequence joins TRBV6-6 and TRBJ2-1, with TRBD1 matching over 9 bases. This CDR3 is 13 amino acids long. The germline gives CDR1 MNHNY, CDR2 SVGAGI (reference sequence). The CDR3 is CASSPDRGYERFF. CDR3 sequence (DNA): TGTGCCAGCAGCCCCGACAGGGGGTATGAGCGGTTCTTC.

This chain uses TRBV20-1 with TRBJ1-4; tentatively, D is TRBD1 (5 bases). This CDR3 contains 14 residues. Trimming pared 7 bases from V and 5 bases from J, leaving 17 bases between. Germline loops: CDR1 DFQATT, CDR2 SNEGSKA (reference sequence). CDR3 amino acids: CSVSRPGTNEKLFF. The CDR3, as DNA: TGCAGTGTATCAAGGCCAGGGACGAATGAAAAACTGTTTTTT.

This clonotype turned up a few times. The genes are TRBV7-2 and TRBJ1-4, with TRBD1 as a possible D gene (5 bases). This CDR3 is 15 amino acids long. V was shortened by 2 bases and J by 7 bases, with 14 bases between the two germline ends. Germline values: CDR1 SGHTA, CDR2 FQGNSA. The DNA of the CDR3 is TGTGCCAGCAGCTTATGGGGGGATAATGGTGAAAAACTGTTTTTT. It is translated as CASSLWGDNGEKLFF.

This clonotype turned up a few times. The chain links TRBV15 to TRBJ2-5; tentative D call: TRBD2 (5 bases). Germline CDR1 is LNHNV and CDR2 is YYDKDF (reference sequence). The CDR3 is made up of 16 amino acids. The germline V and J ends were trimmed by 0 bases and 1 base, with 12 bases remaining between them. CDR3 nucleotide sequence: TGTGCCACCAGCAGAGATGGCCAGCGGACCCAAGAGACCCAGTACTTC. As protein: CATSRDGQRTQETQYF.

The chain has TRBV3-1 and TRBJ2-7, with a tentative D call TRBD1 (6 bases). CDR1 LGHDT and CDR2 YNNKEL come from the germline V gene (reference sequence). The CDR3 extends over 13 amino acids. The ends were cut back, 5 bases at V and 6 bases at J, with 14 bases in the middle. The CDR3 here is CASSDRMIGEQYF. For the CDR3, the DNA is TGTGCCAGCAGCGACAGGATGATTGGCGAGCAGTACTTC.

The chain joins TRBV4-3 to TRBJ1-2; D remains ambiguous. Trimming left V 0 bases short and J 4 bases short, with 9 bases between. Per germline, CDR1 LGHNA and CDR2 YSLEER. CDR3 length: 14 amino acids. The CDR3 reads CASSQDRAAYGYTF. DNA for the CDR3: TGCGCCAGCAGCCAAGATCGGGCAGCCTATGGCTACACCTTC.

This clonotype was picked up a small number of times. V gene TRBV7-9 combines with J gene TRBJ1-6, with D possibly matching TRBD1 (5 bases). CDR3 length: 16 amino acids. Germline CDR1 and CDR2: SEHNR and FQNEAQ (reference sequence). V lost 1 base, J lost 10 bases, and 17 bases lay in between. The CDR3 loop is CASSLVERGQRSPLHF. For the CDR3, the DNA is TGTGCCAGCAGCTTAGTAGAAAGGGGCCAGAGGTCACCCCTCCACTTT.

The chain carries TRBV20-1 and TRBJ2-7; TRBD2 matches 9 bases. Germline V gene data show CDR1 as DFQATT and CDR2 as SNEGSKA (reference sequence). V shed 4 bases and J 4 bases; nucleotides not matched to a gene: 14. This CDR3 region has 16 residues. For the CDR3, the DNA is TGCAGTGCTATAGGCGGGAGGGCGGGGATTGAGTACGAGCAGTACTTC. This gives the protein CSAIGGRAGIEYEQYF.

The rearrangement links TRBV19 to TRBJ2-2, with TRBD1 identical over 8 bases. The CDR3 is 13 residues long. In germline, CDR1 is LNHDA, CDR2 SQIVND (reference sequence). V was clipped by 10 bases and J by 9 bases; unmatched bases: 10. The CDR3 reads CATSPGGSRELFF. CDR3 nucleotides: TGTGCCACGAGTCCAGGGGGCTCGCGGGAGCTGTTTTTT.